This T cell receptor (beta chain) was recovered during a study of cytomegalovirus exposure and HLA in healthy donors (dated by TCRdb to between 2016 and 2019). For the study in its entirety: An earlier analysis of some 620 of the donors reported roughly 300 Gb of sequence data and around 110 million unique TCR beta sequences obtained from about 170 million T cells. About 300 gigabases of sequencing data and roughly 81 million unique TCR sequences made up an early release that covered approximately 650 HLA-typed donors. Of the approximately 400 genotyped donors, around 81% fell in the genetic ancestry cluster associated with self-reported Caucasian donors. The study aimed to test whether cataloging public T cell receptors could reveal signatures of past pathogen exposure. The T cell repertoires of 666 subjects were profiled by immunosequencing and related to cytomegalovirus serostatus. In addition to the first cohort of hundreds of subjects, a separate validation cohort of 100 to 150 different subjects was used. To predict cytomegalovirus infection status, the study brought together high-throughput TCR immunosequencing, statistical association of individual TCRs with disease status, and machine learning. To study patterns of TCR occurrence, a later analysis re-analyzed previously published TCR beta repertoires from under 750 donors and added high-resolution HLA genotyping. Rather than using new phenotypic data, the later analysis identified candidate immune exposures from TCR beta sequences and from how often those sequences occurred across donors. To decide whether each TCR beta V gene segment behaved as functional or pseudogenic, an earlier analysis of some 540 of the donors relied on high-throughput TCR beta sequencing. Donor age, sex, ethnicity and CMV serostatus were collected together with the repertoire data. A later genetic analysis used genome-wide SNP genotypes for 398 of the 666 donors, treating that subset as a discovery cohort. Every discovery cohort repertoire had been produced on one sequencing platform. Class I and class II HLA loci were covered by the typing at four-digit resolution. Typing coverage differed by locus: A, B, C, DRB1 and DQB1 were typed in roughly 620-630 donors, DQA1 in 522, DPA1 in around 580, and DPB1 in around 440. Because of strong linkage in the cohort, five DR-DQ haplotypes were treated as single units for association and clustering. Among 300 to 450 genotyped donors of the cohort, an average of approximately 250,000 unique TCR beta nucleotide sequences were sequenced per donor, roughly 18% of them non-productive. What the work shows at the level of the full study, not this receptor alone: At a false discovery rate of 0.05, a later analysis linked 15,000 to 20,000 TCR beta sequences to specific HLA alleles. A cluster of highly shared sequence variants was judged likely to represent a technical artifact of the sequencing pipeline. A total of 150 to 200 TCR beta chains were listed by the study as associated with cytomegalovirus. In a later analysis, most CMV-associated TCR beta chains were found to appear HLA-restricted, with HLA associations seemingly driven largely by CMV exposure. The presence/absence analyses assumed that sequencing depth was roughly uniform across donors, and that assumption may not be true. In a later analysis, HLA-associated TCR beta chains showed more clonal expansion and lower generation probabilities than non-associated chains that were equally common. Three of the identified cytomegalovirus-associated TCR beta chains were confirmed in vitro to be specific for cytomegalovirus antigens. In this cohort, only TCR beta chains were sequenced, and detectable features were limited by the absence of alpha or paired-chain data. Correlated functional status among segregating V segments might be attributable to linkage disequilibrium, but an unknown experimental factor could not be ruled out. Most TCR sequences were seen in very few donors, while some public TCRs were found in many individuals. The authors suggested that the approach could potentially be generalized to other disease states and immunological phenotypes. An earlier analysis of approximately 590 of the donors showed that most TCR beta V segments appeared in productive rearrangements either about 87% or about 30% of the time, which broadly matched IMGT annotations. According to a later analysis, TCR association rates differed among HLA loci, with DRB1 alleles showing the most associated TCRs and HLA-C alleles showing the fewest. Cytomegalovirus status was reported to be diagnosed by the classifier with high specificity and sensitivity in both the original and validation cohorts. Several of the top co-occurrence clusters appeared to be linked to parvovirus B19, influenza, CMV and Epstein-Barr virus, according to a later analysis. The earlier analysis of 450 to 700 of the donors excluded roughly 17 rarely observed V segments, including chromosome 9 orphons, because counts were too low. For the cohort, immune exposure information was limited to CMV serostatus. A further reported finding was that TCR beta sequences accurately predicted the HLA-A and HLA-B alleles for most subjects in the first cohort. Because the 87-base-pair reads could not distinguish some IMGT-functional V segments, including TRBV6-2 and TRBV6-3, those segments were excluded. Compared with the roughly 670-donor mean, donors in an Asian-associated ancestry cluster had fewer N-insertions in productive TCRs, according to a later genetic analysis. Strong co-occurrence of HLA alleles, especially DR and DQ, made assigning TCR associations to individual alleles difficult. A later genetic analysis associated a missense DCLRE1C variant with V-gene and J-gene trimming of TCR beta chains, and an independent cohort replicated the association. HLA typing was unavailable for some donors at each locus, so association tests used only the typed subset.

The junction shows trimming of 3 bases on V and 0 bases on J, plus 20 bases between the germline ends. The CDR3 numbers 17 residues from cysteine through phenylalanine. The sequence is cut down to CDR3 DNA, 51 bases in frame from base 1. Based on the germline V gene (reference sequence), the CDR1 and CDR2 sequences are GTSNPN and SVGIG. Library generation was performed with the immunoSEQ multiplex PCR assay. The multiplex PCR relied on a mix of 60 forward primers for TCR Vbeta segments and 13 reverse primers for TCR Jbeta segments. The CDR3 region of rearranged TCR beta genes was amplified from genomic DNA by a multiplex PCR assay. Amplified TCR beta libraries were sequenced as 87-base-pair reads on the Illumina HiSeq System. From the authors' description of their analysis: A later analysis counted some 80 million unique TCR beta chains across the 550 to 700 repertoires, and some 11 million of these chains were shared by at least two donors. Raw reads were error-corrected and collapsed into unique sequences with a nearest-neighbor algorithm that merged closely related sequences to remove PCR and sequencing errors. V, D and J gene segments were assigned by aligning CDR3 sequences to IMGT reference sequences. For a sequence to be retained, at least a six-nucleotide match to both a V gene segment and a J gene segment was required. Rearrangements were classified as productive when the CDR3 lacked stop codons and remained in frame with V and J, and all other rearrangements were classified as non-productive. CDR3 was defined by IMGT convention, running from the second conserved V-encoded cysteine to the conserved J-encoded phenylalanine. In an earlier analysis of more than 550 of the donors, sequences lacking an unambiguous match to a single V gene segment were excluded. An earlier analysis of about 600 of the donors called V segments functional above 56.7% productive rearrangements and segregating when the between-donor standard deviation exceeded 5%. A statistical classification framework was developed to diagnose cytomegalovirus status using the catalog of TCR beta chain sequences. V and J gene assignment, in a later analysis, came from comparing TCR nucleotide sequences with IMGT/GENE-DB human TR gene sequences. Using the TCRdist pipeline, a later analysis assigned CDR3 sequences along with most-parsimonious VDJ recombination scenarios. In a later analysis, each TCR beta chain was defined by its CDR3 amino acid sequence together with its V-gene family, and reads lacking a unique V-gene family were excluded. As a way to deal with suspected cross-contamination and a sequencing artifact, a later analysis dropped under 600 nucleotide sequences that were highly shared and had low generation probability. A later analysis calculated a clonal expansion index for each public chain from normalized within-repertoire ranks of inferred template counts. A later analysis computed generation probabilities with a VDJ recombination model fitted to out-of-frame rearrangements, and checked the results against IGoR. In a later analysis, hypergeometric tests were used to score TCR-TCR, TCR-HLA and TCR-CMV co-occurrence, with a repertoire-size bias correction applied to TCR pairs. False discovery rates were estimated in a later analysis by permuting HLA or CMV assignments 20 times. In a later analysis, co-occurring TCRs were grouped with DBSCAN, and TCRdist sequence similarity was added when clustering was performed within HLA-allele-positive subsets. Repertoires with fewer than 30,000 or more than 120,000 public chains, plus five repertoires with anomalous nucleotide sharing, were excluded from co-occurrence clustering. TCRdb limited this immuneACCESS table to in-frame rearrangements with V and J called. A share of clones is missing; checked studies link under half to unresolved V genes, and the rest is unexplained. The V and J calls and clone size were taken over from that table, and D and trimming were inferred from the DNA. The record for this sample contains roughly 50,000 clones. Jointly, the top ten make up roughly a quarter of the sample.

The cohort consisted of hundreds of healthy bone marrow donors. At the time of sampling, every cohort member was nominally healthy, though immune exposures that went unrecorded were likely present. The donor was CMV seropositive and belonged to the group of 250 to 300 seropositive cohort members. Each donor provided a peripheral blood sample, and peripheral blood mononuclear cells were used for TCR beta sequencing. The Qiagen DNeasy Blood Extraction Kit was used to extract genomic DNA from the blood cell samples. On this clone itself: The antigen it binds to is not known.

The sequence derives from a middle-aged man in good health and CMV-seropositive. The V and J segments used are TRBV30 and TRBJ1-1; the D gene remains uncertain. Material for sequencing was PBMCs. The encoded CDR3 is CAWRATRGLFLNTEAFF. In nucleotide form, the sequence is TGTGCCTGGAGAGCGACCCGTGGTCTTTTCCTGAACACTGAAGCTTTCTTT.